One and the same sample provided the 6 T cell receptor beta chains below, sequenced in a study of tumor-infiltrating lymphocytes in oesophageal squamous cell carcinoma. TCRdb recomputed calls from the PCR reads with MiXCR, one row per CDR3 protein. The table lists 10,000 to 14,000 distinct CDR3 sequences, around 58% of them singletons, with about a third in the top ten. Sequencing was done on a sample of esophageal tumor tissue. The receptors derive from a male donor with esophageal squamous cell carcinoma.

The gene calls are TRBV7-9 and TRBJ2-3; D is ambiguous. The J call is in doubt because the DNA end fits TRBJ2-7 better. Germline loops: CDR1 SEHNR, CDR2 FQNEAQ (reference sequence). This CDR3 is built from 12 residues. As DNA, the CDR3 is TGTGCCAGCAGCTTAGTCTTGGGCGAGCAGTACTTC. It codes for CASSLVLGEQYF.

J is TRBJ2-5 and V is TRBV6-8; 8 bases align to TRBD1. The germline gives CDR1 MNHGY, CDR2 SAAAGT. The CDR3 has 12 amino acids. The junction had 7 bases not matched to a gene; V was cut back by 5 bases and J by 11 bases. The CDR3 nucleotides are TGTGCCAGCAGTCAGGGGGCTCGGGAGCAGTACTTC. This encodes CASSQGAREQYF.

This clonotype is labeled medium-sized. V is TRBV5-6 and J is TRBJ2-2, with 10 bases lining up with TRBD2. Germline-derived CDR1 and CDR2 are SGHDT and YYEEEE. Trimming at V came to 4 bases and at J to 7 bases, leaving 7 bases not matched to a gene. CDR3 length equals 15 residues. CDR3 loop: CASSRGLANLGELFF. CDR3 nucleotides: TGTGCCAGCAGCAGGGGACTAGCGAATCTCGGGGAGCTGTTTTTT.

This clonotype showed up many times. V gene TRBV12-3 or TRBV12-4 combines with J gene TRBJ1-2; 10 nucleotides line up with TRBD1. The CDR3 contains 13 residues. The junction had 5 bases not matched to a gene; V was cut back by 6 bases and J by 7 bases. CDR3 sequence (DNA): TGTGCCAGCAGCGACAGGGGGCGTGGTGGCTACACCTTC. Residues: CASSDRGRGGYTF.

The chain has TRBV12-3 or TRBV12-4 and TRBJ2-6; TRBD1 is a possible D gene (6 bases). The CDR3 loop spans 16 amino acids. V was trimmed by 5 bases and J by 0 bases, leaving 11 bases between them. DNA of the CDR3: TGTGCCAGCAGTCGGGACACGCACTCTGGGGCCAACGTCCTGACTTTC. It yields the protein CASSRDTHSGANVLTF.

The genes are TRBV7-4 and TRBJ2-6, with 9 bases matching TRBD2. Looked up from germline, CDR1 is SGHVT and CDR2 is SQSDAQ. The CDR3 extends over 18 amino acids. Trimming took 1 base from V and 0 from J; bases not matched to a gene: 4. CDR3 bases: TGTGCCAGCAGCTTAGGGGCTAGCGGGATCTCTGGGGCCAACGTCCTGACTTTC. Its protein product is CASSLGASGISGANVLTF.